These 26 T cell receptor beta chains were sequenced from one sample in a study of patients and donors after allogeneic stem cell transplantation. From the RT-PCR reads, TCRdb called clonotypes with MiXCR, one entry per CDR3 protein. The table records 70,000 to 75,000 distinct CDR3 sequences, about 30% of them present only once. The material sequenced was blood, either unsorted or a sorted T cell fraction (not recorded which). Receptors were obtained from a human donor who was either an allogeneic HSCT recipient or a stem cell or donor lymphocyte infusion donor (not recorded which). It is not recorded whose cells these are; they may come from a transplant donor.

The V and J genes are TRBV5-1 and TRBJ2-2; D is possibly TRBD1 or TRBD2 (5 bases each). This CDR3 is built from 13 residues. Germline V gene data show CDR1 as SGHRS and CDR2 as YFSETQ. V was trimmed by 0 bases and J by 6 bases, leaving 6 bases between them. The CDR3 DNA reads TGCGCCAGCAGCTTGGGAGGGGCCGGGGAGCTGTTTTTT. Translation gives CASSLGGAGELFF. Drawing the rest from reference TRBV5-1 and TRBJ2-2, the complete variable domain is KAGVTQTPRYLIKTRGQQVTLSCSPISGHRSVSWYQQTPGQGLQFLFEYFSETQRNKGNFPGRFSGRQFSNSRSEMNVSTLELGDSALYLCASSLGGAGELFFGEGSRLTVL.

This chain connects TRBV7-9 to TRBJ1-1; 10 bases line up with TRBD1. Germline V gene sequence: CDR1 SEHNR, CDR2 FQNEAQ (reference sequence). J was trimmed by 7 bases and V by 5 bases; bases with no gene match: 7. The CDR3 spans 14 residues. The CDR3 coding sequence is TGTGCCAGCAGCGACGCCGGACAGGGGGGTGAAGCTTTCTTT. Encoded protein: CASSDAGQGGEAFF.

This clonotype was picked up a small number of times. The rearrangement uses TRBV7-9 and TRBJ2-5; 8 bases line up with TRBD2. In germline, CDR1 is SEHNR, CDR2 FQNEAQ (reference sequence). V dropped 3 bases and J dropped 4; count of bases not matched to a gene: 4. This CDR3 spans 14 amino acids. The CDR3 sequence is CASSFGLARETQYF. CDR3 bases: TGTGCCAGCAGCTTCGGACTAGCCCGAGAGACCCAGTACTTC.

This clonotype has only a few counts. The chain links TRBV12-3 or TRBV12-4 to TRBJ2-4; 10 positions agree with TRBD1. This CDR3 contains 14 residues. The ends lost 5 bases at V and 6 bases at J; junction bases unmatched: 4. The CDR3 DNA is TGTGCCAGCAGTCCATGGGACAGGGGAAACATTCAGTACTTC. Its protein product is CASSPWDRGNIQYF.

The chain is built from TRBV11-2 and TRBJ2-7; TRBD2 matches at 9 bases. Per germline, CDR1 SGHAT and CDR2 FQNNGV. The CDR3 is made up of 16 amino acids. The junction had 11 bases not matched to a gene; V was cut back by 5 bases and J by 3 bases. The CDR3 here is CASSGTGGRDNYEQYF. CDR3 nucleotide sequence: TGTGCCAGCAGCGGAACAGGCGGGAGGGATAACTACGAGCAGTACTTC.

This clonotype was seen just once. The chain recombines TRBV2 with TRBJ2-5; D call uncertain. Germline CDR1 is SNHLY and CDR2 is FYNNEI. The CDR3 totals 14 residues. V was shortened by 3 bases and J by 2 bases, with 10 bases between the two germline ends. CDR3 sequence reads: CASSDRLPQETQYF. CDR3 in DNA: TGTGCCAGCAGTGACAGGCTCCCACAAGAGACCCAGTACTTC.

This chain links TRBV20-1 with TRBJ1-1, with TRBD1 as a possible D gene (6 bases). The CDR3 covers 15 residues. V lost 0 bases and J lost 1, with 12 bases in between. The germline gives CDR1 DFQATT, CDR2 SNEGSKA (reference sequence). The CDR3 nucleotides read TGCAGTGCTAGAGATCTGACAGGAGGGAACACTGAAGCTTTCTTT. Protein: CSARDLTGGNTEAFF.

This clonotype was detected only a few times. The rearrangement uses TRBV6-5 and TRBJ1-1, with D hard to call. V lost 6 bases, J lost 6 bases, and 11 bases lay in between. The CDR3 is made up of 12 amino acids. CDR1 and CDR2 from the germline V gene are MNHEY and SVGAGI. This chain's CDR3 is CASSQQRSEAFF. CDR3 nucleotides: TGTGCCAGCAGCCAACAACGCTCTGAAGCTTTCTTT.

This clonotype appeared many times. This chain uses TRBV20-1 with TRBJ1-2; D gene uncertain. CDR1 is DFQATT and CDR2 is SNEGSKA in the germline V gene (reference sequence). CDR3 length: 13 residues. V was pared by 4 bases and J by 0 bases, with 9 bases between. CDR3 loop: CSAKTASNYGYTF. The CDR3 bases are TGCAGTGCTAAAACAGCTTCTAACTATGGCTACACCTTC.

This clonotype showed up just once. The chain employs TRBV5-1 and TRBJ2-3, with TRBD1 identical over 9 bases. This CDR3 spans 18 amino acids. Germline CDR1 is SGHRS and CDR2 is YFSETQ. The V segment lost 2 bases and the J segment 1 base; nucleotides outside the gene matches: 11. The CDR3 coding sequence is TGCGCCAGCAGCTTTCCCACAGGGGGCGCGGGTGGCACAGATACGCAGTATTTT. Translation: CASSFPTGGAGGTDTQYF.

The chain links TRBV2 to TRBJ2-2, with D perhaps being TRBD1 or TRBD2 (7 bases each). This CDR3 is built from 13 residues. The germline V gene has CDR1 SNHLY and CDR2 FYNNEI. V was shortened by 8 bases and J by 7 bases, with 14 bases between the two germline ends. The CDR3 DNA reads TGTGCCAGCCAGGGGGGGCTCCTCGGGGAGCTGTTTTTT. Amino acids: CASQGGLLGELFF.

CDR3 loop: CASEQGNIQYF. CDR3 DNA sequence: TGTGCCAGCGAACAGGGAAACATTCAGTACTTC. The gene calls are TRBV3-1 and TRBJ2-4; a weak D match, TRBD1 (6 bases). CDR3 size: 11 residues. Germline loops: CDR1 LGHDT, CDR2 YNNKEL (reference sequence). Trimming cost V 8 bases and J 6 bases, with 8 bases left between them.

This clonotype has just one count. This rearrangement joins TRBV20-1 to TRBJ2-7, with 7 bases identical to TRBD2. Trimming at V came to 6 bases and at J to 2 bases, leaving 10 bases not matched to a gene. Germline CDR1 is DFQATT and CDR2 is SNEGSKA (reference sequence). The CDR3 has 14 amino acids. This CDR3 reads CSAIQRDLAYEQYF. In DNA, the CDR3 is TGCAGTGCCATTCAGCGGGATCTCGCCTACGAGCAGTACTTC.

This clonotype is a singleton in its sample. The chain combines TRBV5-1 with TRBJ2-3; unclear D gene. The CDR3 is 12 amino acids. Trimming took 4 bases from V and 8 from J, leaving 11 bases between them. Germline V lookup: CDR1 SGHRS, CDR2 YFSETQ. This chain's CDR3 is CASSPGPRTQYF. The CDR3 region has the DNA TGCGCCAGCAGCCCAGGACCACGTACGCAGTATTTT. The full variable domain, with the rest looked up from reference TRBV5-1 and TRBJ2-3, is KAGVTQTPRYLIKTRGQQVTLSCSPISGHRSVSWYQQTPGQGLQFLFEYFSETQRNKGNFPGRFSGRQFSNSRSEMNVSTLELGDSALYLCASSPGPRTQYFGPGTRLTVL.

V and J are TRBV3-1 and TRBJ2-1; the D gene is possibly TRBD1 (6 bases). Germline-derived CDR1 and CDR2 are LGHDT and YNNKEL (reference sequence). Trimming cost V 0 bases and J 8 bases, with 17 bases left between them. The CDR3 is 16 residues long. CDR3 sequence reads: CASSQDQGMGIDEQFF. The CDR3 DNA sequence: TGTGCCAGCAGCCAAGATCAGGGGATGGGTATCGATGAGCAGTTCTTC.

This clonotype turned up a few times. This rearrangement joins TRBV6-2 or TRBV6-3 to TRBJ1-1, with D perhaps TRBD1 (5 bases). In germline, CDR1 is MNHEY, CDR2 SVGEGT. The ends were cut back, 8 bases at V and 0 bases at J, with 13 bases in the middle. This CDR3 is built from 14 residues. CDR3 in DNA: TGTGCCAGCGGGTCAGGGTCCATGAACACTGAAGCTTTCTTT. Translation gives CASGSGSMNTEAFF.

This clonotype was found a few times. The chain has TRBV18 and TRBJ1-4, with D possibly being TRBD1 (5 bases). V was pared by 1 base and J by 0 bases, with 12 bases between. CDR3 length equals 17 residues. Germline V gene data show CDR1 as KGHSH and CDR2 as LQKENI. The CDR3 DNA reads as TGTGCCAGCTCACCACTCTTTAGGGGCCCAACTAATGAAAAACTGTTTTTT. Protein: CASSPLFRGPTNEKLFF.

V usage is TRBV6-5 and J usage is TRBJ2-1; D may be TRBD1 (6 bases). Germline lookup yields CDR1 MNHEY and CDR2 SVGAGI. This CDR3 comprises 16 residues. Trimming removed 0 bases at V and 5 bases at J, with 14 bases between. The CDR3 DNA reads as TGTGCCAGCAGTTACTCCGGGACATTCTCACACAATGAGCAGTTCTTC. It specifies CASSYSGTFSHNEQFF.

This clonotype has a handful of counts. The chain joins TRBV10-3 to TRBJ2-2, with a possible D match to TRBD2 (6 bases). CDR1 is ENHRY and CDR2 is SYGVKD in the germline V gene. CDR3 size: 14 residues. Deletions cut 7 bases from V and 1 base from J, with 10 bases between. The CDR3 spells CAITKGLNTGELFF. CDR3 DNA: TGTGCCATCACCAAGGGACTGAACACCGGGGAGCTGTTTTTT.

DNA for the CDR3: TGTGCCAGCAGACCCGGGACGGAAGAGACCCAGTACTTC. Protein: CASRPGTEETQYF. The V gene is TRBV12-3 or TRBV12-4, the J gene TRBJ2-5; D is tentatively TRBD1 or TRBD2 (5 bases each). This CDR3 is 13 amino acids long. Trimming took 6 bases from V and 3 from J, leaving 11 bases between them.

This rearrangement joins TRBV7-2 to TRBJ1-1; the D is unclear. Trimming took off 3 bases at V and 1 base at J, with 6 bases between the two ends. Germline CDR1 SGHTA, CDR2 FQGNSA. The CDR3 is made up of 13 amino acids. The CDR3 region is CASSFAQNTEAFF. CDR3 nucleotides: TGTGCCAGCAGCTTTGCCCAGAACACTGAAGCTTTCTTT.

This clonotype was picked up a small number of times. The V call is TRBV5-1, the J call TRBJ2-2; D call uncertain. The germline gives CDR1 SGHRS, CDR2 YFSETQ. With 0 bases removed from V and 6 bases from J, the gap between germline ends came to 6 bases. The CDR3 is made up of 13 amino acids. The CDR3 loop is CASSLVGAGELFF. The CDR3 nucleotides are TGCGCCAGCAGCTTGGTTGGGGCCGGGGAGCTGTTTTTT. Based on the CDR3 plus reference TRBV5-1 and TRBJ2-2, the full variable domain is KAGVTQTPRYLIKTRGQQVTLSCSPISGHRSVSWYQQTPGQGLQFLFEYFSETQRNKGNFPGRFSGRQFSNSRSEMNVSTLELGDSALYLCASSLVGAGELFFGEGSRLTVL.

CDR3 in amino acids: CAWSVTGIEQFF. CDR3 in DNA: TGTGCCTGGAGTGTAACGGGCATTGAGCAGTTCTTC. The V gene is TRBV30, the J gene TRBJ2-1; D is undetermined. Trimming took off 0 bases at V and 9 bases at J, with 9 bases between the two ends. CDR1 is GTSNPN, CDR2 SVGIG, per germline (reference sequence). The CDR3 has 12 residues.

This clonotype was detected a few times. The genes are TRBV5-1 and TRBJ2-1; D unclear. Trimming removed 2 bases from V and 1 base from J, with 10 bases in between. The CDR3 is 15 amino acids. Per germline, CDR1 SGHRS and CDR2 YFSETQ. CDR3 in DNA: TGCGCCAGCAGCTTTCGGACGAGTTCCTACAATGAGCAGTTCTTC. It codes for CASSFRTSSYNEQFF.

V and J are TRBV5-1 and TRBJ2-7, with 8 bases fitting TRBD1. Germline loops: CDR1 SGHRS, CDR2 YFSETQ. The CDR3 sequence is 14 residues long. Trimming took 0 bases from V and 4 from J; bases not matched to a gene: 3. The CDR3 is CASSLGDRSYEQYF. CDR3 DNA: TGCGCCAGCAGCTTGGGGGACAGGAGTTACGAGCAGTACTTC.

The rearrangement uses TRBV5-6 and TRBJ2-7; D possibly uses TRBD1 or TRBD2 (5 bases each). V lost 6 bases, J lost 2 bases, and 15 bases lay in between. Germline V CDR1 and CDR2: SGHDT, YYEEEE. The CDR3 runs to 14 residues. In DNA, the CDR3 is TGTGCCAGCACCCCACGGCTGGGGGCCTACGAGCAGTACTTC. Translating it yields CASTPRLGAYEQYF.